The 3 T cell receptor beta chains reported below all come from one sample, sequenced in a study of human T cells and chemical hapten exposure. The sample's time point: patch test 2, 6 weeks after DPC sensitization. Treatment described: therapeutic diphenylcyclopropenone sensitization with weekly scalp DPC. TCRdb re-called the RACE reads with MiXCR, one entry per CDR3 protein. The sample has 84,000 or so distinct CDR3 sequences, about a tenth seen once. Source: whole blood, taken in connection with sensitization to the hapten diphenylcyclopropenone (DPC). These receptors were obtained from a young woman with alopecia areata. Some clones in this sample may be carry-over from other donors' samples.

The sample holds a few counts of this clonotype. The chain employs TRBV6-2 or TRBV6-3 and TRBJ2-6, with 10 bases identical to TRBD1. The CDR3 consists of 19 residues. V was clipped by 2 bases and J by 4 bases; unmatched bases: 11. Looked up from germline, CDR1 is MNHEY and CDR2 is SVGEGT. This CDR3 reads CASSYPRGQGPSGANVLTF. The CDR3 nucleotides are TGTGCCAGCAGTTACCCACGGGGACAGGGGCCCTCCGGGGCCAACGTCCTGACTTTC.

V usage is TRBV10-3 and J usage is TRBJ2-5; D uncertain. The CDR3 spans 15 residues. Germline V gene sequence: CDR1 ENHRY, CDR2 SYGVKD. Trimming cost V 11 bases and J 4 bases, with 23 bases left between them. The CDR3 nucleotides read TGTGCCCCCCCCCTGCGAGTTCTTGAACGAGAGACCCAGTACTTC. This codes for CAPPLRVLERETQYF.

This clonotype came up many times. The chain combines TRBV12-3 or TRBV12-4 with TRBJ1-4, with D possibly TRBD1 on 5 matching bases. Deletions cut 8 bases from V and 4 bases from J, with 14 bases between. The CDR3 consists of 14 residues. Written as DNA, the CDR3 is TGTGCCAGCGCCAGGGAGAAGTATAATGAAAAACTGTTTTTT. This sequence encodes CASAREKYNEKLFF.